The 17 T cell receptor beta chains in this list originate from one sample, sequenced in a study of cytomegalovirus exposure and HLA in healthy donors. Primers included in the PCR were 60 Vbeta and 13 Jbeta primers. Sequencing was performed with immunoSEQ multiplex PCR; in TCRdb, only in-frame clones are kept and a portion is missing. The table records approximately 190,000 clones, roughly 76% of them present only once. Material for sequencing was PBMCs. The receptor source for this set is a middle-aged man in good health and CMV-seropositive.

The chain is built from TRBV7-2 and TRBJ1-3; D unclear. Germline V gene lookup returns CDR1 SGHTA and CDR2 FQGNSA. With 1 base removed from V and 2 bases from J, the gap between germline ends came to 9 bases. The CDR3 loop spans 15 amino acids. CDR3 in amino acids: CASSLDPVAGNTIYF. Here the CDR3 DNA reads TGTGCCAGCAGCTTAGACCCGGTGGCTGGAAACACCATATATTTT.

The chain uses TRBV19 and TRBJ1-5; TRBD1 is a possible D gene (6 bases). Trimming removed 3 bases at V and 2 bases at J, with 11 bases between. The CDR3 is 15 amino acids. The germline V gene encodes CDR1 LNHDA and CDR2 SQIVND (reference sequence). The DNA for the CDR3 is TGTGCCAGTAGTATCCTCAGGGGAGGCAATCAGCCCCAGCATTTT. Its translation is CASSILRGGNQPQHF. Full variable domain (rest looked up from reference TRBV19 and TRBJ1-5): DGGITQSPKYLFRKEGQNVTLSCEQNLNHDAMYWYRQDPGQGLRLIYYSQIVNDFQKGDIAEGYSVSREKKESFPLTVTSAQKNPTAFYLCASSILRGGNQPQHFGDGTRLSIL.

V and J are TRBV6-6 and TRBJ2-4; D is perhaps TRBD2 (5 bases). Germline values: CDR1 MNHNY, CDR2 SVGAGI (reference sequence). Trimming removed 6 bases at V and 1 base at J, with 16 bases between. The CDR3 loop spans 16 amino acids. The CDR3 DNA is TGTGCCAGCAGACCACCCCCCCCGGGGGCCAAAAACATTCAGTACTTC. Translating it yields CASRPPPPGAKNIQYF.

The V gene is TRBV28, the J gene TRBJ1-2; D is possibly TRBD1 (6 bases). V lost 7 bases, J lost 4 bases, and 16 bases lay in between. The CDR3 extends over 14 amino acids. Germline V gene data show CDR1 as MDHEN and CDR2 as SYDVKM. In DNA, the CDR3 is TGTGCCAGCACCCAGACAGGTGGATCCTATGGCTACACCTTC. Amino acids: CASTQTGGSYGYTF.

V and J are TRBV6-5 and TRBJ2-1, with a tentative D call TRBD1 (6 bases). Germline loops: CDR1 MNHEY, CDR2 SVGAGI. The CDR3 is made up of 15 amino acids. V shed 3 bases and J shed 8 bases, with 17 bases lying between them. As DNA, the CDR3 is TGTGCCAGCAGTTATGGCAGGGGAAAAGTGGATGAGCAGTTCTTC. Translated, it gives CASSYGRGKVDEQFF.

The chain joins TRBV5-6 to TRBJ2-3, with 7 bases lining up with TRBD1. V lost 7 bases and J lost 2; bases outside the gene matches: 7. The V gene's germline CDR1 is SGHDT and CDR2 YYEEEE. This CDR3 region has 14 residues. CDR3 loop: CASRDSTNTDTQYF. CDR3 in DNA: TGTGCCAGCCGGGACAGCACAAACACAGATACGCAGTATTTT.

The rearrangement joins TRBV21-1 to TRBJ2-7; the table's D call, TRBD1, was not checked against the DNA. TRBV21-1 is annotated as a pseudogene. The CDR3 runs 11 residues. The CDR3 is CASSKATGLNF. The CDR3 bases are TGTGCCAGCAGCAAAGCGACAGGCCTTAACTTC.

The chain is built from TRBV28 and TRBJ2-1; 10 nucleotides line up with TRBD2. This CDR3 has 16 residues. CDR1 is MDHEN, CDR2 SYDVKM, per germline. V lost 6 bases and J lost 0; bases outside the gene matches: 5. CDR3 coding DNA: TGTGCCAGCAGAGTAGCGGGGGGCGACTCCTACAATGAGCAGTTCTTC. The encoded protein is CASRVAGGDSYNEQFF.

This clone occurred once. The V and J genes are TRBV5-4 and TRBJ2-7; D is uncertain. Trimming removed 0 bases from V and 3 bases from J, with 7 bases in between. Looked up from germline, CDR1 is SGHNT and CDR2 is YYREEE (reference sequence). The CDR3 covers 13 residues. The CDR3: CASSLAINYEQYF. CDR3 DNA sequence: TGTGCCAGCAGCTTGGCCATCAACTACGAGCAGTACTTC.

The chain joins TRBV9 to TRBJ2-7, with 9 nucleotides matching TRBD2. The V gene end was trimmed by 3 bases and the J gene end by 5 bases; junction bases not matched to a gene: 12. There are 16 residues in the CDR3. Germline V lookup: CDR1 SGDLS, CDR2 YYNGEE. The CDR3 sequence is CASSAPGSSGAHEQYF. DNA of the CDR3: TGTGCCAGCAGCGCTCCCGGGTCTAGCGGGGCCCACGAGCAGTACTTC.

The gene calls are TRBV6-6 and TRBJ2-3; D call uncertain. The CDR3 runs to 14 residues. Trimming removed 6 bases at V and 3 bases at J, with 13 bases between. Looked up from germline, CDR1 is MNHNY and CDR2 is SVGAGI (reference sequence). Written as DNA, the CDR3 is TGTGCCAGCAGGCAAAAAGCCTTTACAGATACGCAGTATTTT. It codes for CASRQKAFTDTQYF.

CDR3 nucleotides: TGTGCCAGCAGCTTAGCGGCGGGGGGCATGGCGGAGACCCAGTACTTC. Translating gives CASSLAAGGMAETQYF. The rearrangement links TRBV7-9 to TRBJ2-5; TRBD2 matches 8 bases. Trimming cost V 0 bases and J 5 bases; bases outside gene matches: 8. The CDR3 has 16 residues. Looked up from germline, CDR1 is SEHNR and CDR2 is FQNEAQ (reference sequence).

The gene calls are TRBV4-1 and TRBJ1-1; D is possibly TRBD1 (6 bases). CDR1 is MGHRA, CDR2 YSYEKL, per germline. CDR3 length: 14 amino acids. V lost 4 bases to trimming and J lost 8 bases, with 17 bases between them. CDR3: CASSPRSRGGEAFF. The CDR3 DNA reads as TGCGCCAGCAGCCCCCGGTCCCGAGGGGGAGAAGCTTTCTTT.

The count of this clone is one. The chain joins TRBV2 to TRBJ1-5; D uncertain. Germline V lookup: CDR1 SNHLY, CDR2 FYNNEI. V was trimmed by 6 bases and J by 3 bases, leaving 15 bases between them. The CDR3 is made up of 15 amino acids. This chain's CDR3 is CASRIGGQSNQPQHF. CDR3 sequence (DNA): TGTGCCAGCAGGATAGGTGGGCAGTCCAATCAGCCCCAGCATTTT.

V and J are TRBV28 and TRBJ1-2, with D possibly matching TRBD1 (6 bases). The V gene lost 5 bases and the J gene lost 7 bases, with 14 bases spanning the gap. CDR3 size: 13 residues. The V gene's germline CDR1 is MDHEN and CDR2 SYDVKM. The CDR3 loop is CASSLTGIPGYTF. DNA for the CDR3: TGTGCCAGCAGTCTTACAGGGATCCCTGGCTACACCTTC.

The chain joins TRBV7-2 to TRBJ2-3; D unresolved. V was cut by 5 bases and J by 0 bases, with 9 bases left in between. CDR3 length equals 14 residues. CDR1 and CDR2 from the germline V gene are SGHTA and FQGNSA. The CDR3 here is CASSIDGSTDTQYF. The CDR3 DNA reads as TGTGCCAGCAGCATTGACGGGAGCACAGATACGCAGTATTTT. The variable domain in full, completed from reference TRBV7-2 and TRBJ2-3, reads GAGVSQSPSNKVTEKGKDVELRCDPISGHTALYWYRQSLGQGLEFLIYFQGNSAPDKSGLPSDRFSAERTGGSVSTLTIQRTQQEDSAVYLCASSIDGSTDTQYFGPGTRLTVL.

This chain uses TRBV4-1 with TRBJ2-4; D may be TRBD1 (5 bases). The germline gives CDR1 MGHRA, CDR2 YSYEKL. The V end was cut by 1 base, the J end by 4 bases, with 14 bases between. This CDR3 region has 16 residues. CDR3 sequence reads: CASSQGMETVKNIQYF. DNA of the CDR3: TGCGCCAGCAGCCAAGGTATGGAGACAGTTAAAAACATTCAGTACTTC.